This T cell receptor beta chain was sequenced during a study of tumour-infiltrating T cells in Burkitt lymphoma. Only in-frame clones appear in the TCRdb table, and some are missing; sequencing was by immunoSEQ multiplex PCR. The sample yields 12,000 to 15,000 clones, approximately 71% seen once. The sequencing input was tumor tissue. This TCR was sampled from a human donor with diffuse large B-cell lymphoma.

As DNA, the CDR3 is TGTGCCAGCAGCAGACTTGTAGCGGGAGGGAAGAATGAGCAGTTCTTC. This sequence encodes CASSRLVAGGKNEQFF. The chain employs TRBV27 and TRBJ2-1, with 11 bases that match TRBD2. The CDR3 runs 16 residues. Germline V CDR1 and CDR2: MNHEY, SMNVEV (reference sequence). Trimming at V came to 6 bases and at J to 7 bases, leaving 11 bases not matched to a gene.